These T cell receptor beta chains were read from a single sample in a study of cytomegalovirus exposure and HLA in healthy donors. TCRdb keeps only in-frame clones here, not all; method: immunoSEQ multiplex PCR. The sample includes about 200,000 clones, about 87% of them seen just once. Sequenced: PBMCs. The origin of the receptors is a woman under 30 in good health and CMV-seronegative. Each CDR3 is given with its conserved first and last residue. D genes are given only for firm matches. Expanded clones are given a class, and other clones once, few, many or no size at all.

CDR3aa,CDR3nt,v_gene,j_gene,d_gene,abundance
CASSLDPGQGGETQYF,TGCGCCAGCAGCTTGGACCCGGGACAGGGGGGAGAGACCCAGTACTTC,TRBV5-1,TRBJ2-5,TRBD1,few
CASSKGLDFQETQYF,TGTGCCAGCAGTAAAGGACTAGACTTCCAAGAGACCCAGTACTTC,TRBV6-5,TRBJ2-5,TRBD2,-
CASRPGQNYEQYF,TGTGCCAGCAGGCCGGGACAAAACTACGAGCAGTACTTC,TRBV6-5,TRBJ2-7,-,-
CASSSTDWNTEAFF,TGTGCCAGCAGCTCGACGGACTGGAACACTGAAGCTTTCTTT,TRBV11-2,TRBJ1-1,-,-
CASSVARASGPYNEQFF,TGTGCCAGCAGCGTAGCTAGGGCTAGCGGTCCCTACAATGAGCAGTTCTTC,TRBV9,TRBJ2-1,TRBD2,-
CASSSRTSGRTGTQYF,TGTGCCAGCAGTTCCCGGACTAGCGGGAGGACGGGGACCCAGTACTTC,TRBV6-5,TRBJ2-5,TRBD2,-
CASSYSGEGTEAFF,TGTGCCAGCAGTTACTCGGGGGAGGGCACTGAAGCTTTCTTT,TRBV6-6,TRBJ1-1,-,-
CASSLPGGSQAFF,TGTGCCAGCAGCTTGCCGGGGGGGAGCCAAGCTTTCTTT,TRBV11-2,TRBJ1-1,-,-
CASRLLGNTEAFF,TGTGCCAGCAGGCTTCTCGGGAACACTGAAGCTTTCTTT,TRBV6-5,TRBJ1-1,-,-
CASSQFGQKEKPQHF,TGCGCCAGCAGCCAATTCGGACAGAAGGAAAAGCCCCAGCATTTT,TRBV4-1,TRBJ1-5,-,once
CASSPGYTEAFF,TGTGCCAGCAGCCCCGGGTACACTGAAGCTTTCTTT,TRBV9,TRBJ1-1,-,-
CASSVEWRGGHNEQFF,TGTGCCAGCAGCGTAGAATGGCGGGGGGGACACAATGAGCAGTTCTTC,TRBV9,TRBJ2-1,TRBD2,-
CASSRGGDERAEAFF,TGCGCCAGCAGCCGGGGGGGAGACGAGAGGGCTGAAGCTTTCTTT,TRBV5-1,TRBJ1-1,-,-
CATSSGLGTDTQYF,TGTGCCACCAGCTCGGGACTTGGCACAGATACGCAGTATTTT,TRBV15,TRBJ2-3,-,once
CASSDRAGYNEQFF,TGTGCCAGCAGTGACAGGGCGGGCTACAATGAGCAGTTCTTC,TRBV28,TRBJ2-1,TRBD1,-
CASRSSNQPQHF,TGTGCCAGCAGGTCAAGCAATCAGCCCCAGCATTTT,TRBV28,TRBJ1-5,-,-
CASSGQGTDEWEQYF,TGCGCCAGCAGTGGCCAGGGGACAGATGAATGGGAGCAGTACTTC,TRBV10-2,TRBJ2-7,TRBD1,-
CAISATGIQRYGYTF,TGTGCCATCAGTGCGACAGGGATACAGCGGTATGGCTACACCTTC,TRBV10-3,TRBJ1-2,TRBD1,once
CATTETWGGGGTDTQYF,TGTGCCACCACCGAGACCTGGGGGGGCGGGGGCACAGATACGCAGTATTTT,TRBV15,TRBJ2-3,-,-
CASSARTGVGNQPQHF,TGTGCCAGCAGTGCGAGGACAGGGGTAGGCAATCAGCCCCAGCATTTT,TRBV6-1,TRBJ1-5,TRBD1,-
CASSQDRGSYEQYF,TGCGCCAGCAGCCAAGATAGAGGCAGCTACGAGCAGTACTTC,TRBV4-1,TRBJ2-7,-,-
CASSRGPRENYGYTF,TGTGCCAGCAGCAGGGGCCCAAGGGAAAACTATGGCTACACCTTC,TRBV2,TRBJ1-2,-,few
CASSQDDPGRAATNEKLFF,TGCGCCAGCAGCCAAGATGATCCGGGCAGGGCAGCAACTAATGAAAAACTGTTTTTT,TRBV4-1,TRBJ1-4,-,-
CASSPVGGWGDTQYF,TGCGCCAGCAGCCCGGTTGGGGGCTGGGGAGATACGCAGTATTTT,TRBV5-1,TRBJ2-3,-,-
CASSIRLAQFF,TGTGCCAGCAGCATTCGACTAGCGCAGTTCTTC,TRBV11-2,TRBJ2-1,TRBD2,-
CASSQERTRTDEQFF,TGTGCCAGCAGCCAAGAGCGCACTAGAACGGATGAGCAGTTCTTC,TRBV14,TRBJ2-1,-,-
CASSLRKGGNEQYF,TGTGCCAGCAGCTTGCGGAAGGGGGGGAACGAGCAGTACTTC,TRBV5-4,TRBJ2-7,-,-
CASSGQGGETQYF,TGTGCCAGTAGTGGGCAGGGAGGAGAGACCCAGTACTTC,TRBV19,TRBJ2-5,-,-
CASSLSGFYNEQFF,TGCGCCAGCAGCTTGTCCGGGTTCTACAATGAGCAGTTCTTC,TRBV5-1,TRBJ2-1,-,-
CASSVGDRGMYGYTF,TGTGCCAGCAGCGTAGGGGACAGGGGGATGTATGGCTACACCTTC,TRBV9,TRBJ1-2,TRBD1,few
CASSLAIGRGRIPTLDNEQFF,TGCGCCAGCAGCTTGGCCATAGGCAGGGGGCGAATCCCTACCTTGGACAATGAGCAGTTCTTC,TRBV5-1,TRBJ2-1,TRBD1,few
CASRRGDRGITGELFF,TGTGCCAGTAGAAGGGGGGACAGGGGAATCACCGGGGAGCTGTTTTTT,TRBV19,TRBJ2-2,TRBD1,few
CALRGGPGYVTEAFF,TGTGCCTTAAGGGGGGGGCCGGGTTATGTCACTGAAGCTTTCTTT,TRBV30,TRBJ1-1,-,-
CASTQGAGSGYTF,TGTGCCAGTACCCAAGGGGCAGGGTCTGGCTACACCTTC,TRBV19,TRBJ1-2,-,once
CASSVIERTDTQYF,TGTGCCAGCAGCGTAATCGAGAGGACAGATACGCAGTATTTT,TRBV9,TRBJ2-3,-,few
CASSIGTGGFTEAFF,TGTGCCAGCTCAATCGGGACAGGGGGCTTCACTGAAGCTTTCTTT,TRBV18,TRBJ1-1,TRBD1,-
CASSLTGRNTEAFF,TGCGCCAGCAGCTTGACAGGCCGAAACACTGAAGCTTTCTTT,TRBV5-1,TRBJ1-1,-,-
CASSWEGGYGYTF,TGTGCCAGCAGCTGGGAGGGCGGCTATGGCTACACCTTC,TRBV7-9,TRBJ1-2,-,-